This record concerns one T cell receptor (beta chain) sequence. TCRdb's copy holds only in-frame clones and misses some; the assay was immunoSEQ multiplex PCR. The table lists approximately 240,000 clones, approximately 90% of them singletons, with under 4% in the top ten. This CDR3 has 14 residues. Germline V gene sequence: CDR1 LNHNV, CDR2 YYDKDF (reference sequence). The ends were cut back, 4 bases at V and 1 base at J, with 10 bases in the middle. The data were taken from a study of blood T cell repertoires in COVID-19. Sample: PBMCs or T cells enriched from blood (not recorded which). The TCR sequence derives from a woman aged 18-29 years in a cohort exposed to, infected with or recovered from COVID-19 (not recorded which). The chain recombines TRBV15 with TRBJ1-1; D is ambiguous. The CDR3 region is CATSTRASNTEAFF. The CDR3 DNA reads TGTGCCACCAGCACCCGAGCCTCGAACACTGAAGCTTTCTTT.